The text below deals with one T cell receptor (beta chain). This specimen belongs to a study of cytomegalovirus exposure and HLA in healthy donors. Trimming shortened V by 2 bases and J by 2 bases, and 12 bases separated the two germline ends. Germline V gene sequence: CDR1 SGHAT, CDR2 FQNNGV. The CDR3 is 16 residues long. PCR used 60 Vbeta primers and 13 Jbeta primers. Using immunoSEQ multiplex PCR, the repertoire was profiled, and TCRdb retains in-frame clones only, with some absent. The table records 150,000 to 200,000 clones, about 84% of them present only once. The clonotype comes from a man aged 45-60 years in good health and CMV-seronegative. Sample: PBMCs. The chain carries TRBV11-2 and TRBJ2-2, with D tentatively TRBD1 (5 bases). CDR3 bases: TGTGCCAGCAGCTTAACAGGTAGAAGCAACACCGGGGAGCTGTTTTTT. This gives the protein CASSLTGRSNTGELFF.